Sequencing of this T cell receptor (beta chain) was carried out in a study of neoadjuvant anti-PD-1 for oral cavity cancer. Study at large: Patients without progression got a fourth dose around day 43. Regarding the study as a whole: Expansion of preexisting intratumoral clones was suggested to aid response.

The CDR3 has 14 amino acids. The germline gives CDR1 SGHRS, CDR2 YFSETQ. Trimming shortened V by 0 bases and J by 0 bases, and 7 bases separated the two germline ends. This clone has more than one count but fewer than ten. Its cognate antigen is unknown. Patients had newly diagnosed, untreated stage II-IVA oral cavity squamous cell carcinoma. Two replicates per tumor sample, mostly from approximately 4.6 ug of genomic DNA. The data were produced by immunoSEQ multiplex PCR, yet TCRdb's version contains in-frame clones alone and is incomplete. The sample carries about 6,600 clones, roughly 46% recorded once.

The receptor's source is a person between 40 and 79 years old with oral cavity squamous cell carcinoma. This specimen consisted of tumor tissue, obtained before nivolumab (anti-PD-1) treatment. This chain links TRBV5-1 with TRBJ2-7; D possibly matches TRBD1 or TRBD2 (5 bases each). CDR3 nucleotide sequence: TGCGCCAGCAGCTTGGCAGGGAGCTCCTACGAGCAGTACTTC. Translating it yields CASSLAGSSYEQYF.